This is a list of T cell receptor beta chains from one sample in a study of T cell responses to AZD1222 COVID-19 vaccine. Profiling relied on immunoSEQ multiplex PCR, and the TCRdb table lists in-frame clones only, not all of them. The table records 95,000 to 150,000 clones, roughly 86% of them present only once. The material was peripheral blood, obtained on day 0 of AZD1222 vaccination. These receptors all stem from an adult in good health. The conserved cysteine and the conserved F or W are not part of the CDR3 here. The order of the fields is CDR3 protein, V gene, J gene.

CDR3: ASRKTGRNDEQY; V: TRBV11-2; J: TRBJ2-7
CDR3: ASSLAGGAAGYT; V: TRBV5-1; J: TRBJ1-2
CDR3: ASSPDTGRQPQH; V: TRBV4-2; J: TRBJ1-5
CDR3: ASSERRGSNTGELF; V: TRBV7-7; J: TRBJ2-2
CDR3: ASSFAPNYGYT; V: TRBV28; J: TRBJ1-2
CDR3: ASSYEQGGFYNEQF; V: TRBV11-3; J: TRBJ2-1
CDR3: ASSALTYGYT; V: TRBV5-1; J: TRBJ1-2
CDR3: ASSRDGGGRYEQY; V: TRBV11-2; J: TRBJ2-7
CDR3: ASGGSGGQPQH; V: TRBV28; J: TRBJ1-5
CDR3: ASSPRTRTSGNTIY; V: TRBV3-1/TRBV3-2; J: TRBJ1-3
CDR3: SVEGATGTRYGYT; V: TRBV29-1; J: TRBJ1-2
CDR3: ASSLGAWANYGYT; V: TRBV28; J: TRBJ1-2
CDR3: ASSSSGTDYGYT; V: TRBV5-1; J: TRBJ1-2
CDR3: SVGKGTPNEKLF; V: TRBV29-1; J: TRBJ1-4
CDR3: ASSSGVNQKAF; V: TRBV19; J: TRBJ1-1
CDR3: ASSLVFPRGHGELF; V: TRBV14; J: TRBJ2-2
CDR3: ASSLMRGDGANVLT; V: TRBV5-4; J: TRBJ2-6
CDR3: ASSSDTGLSYEQY; V: TRBV28; J: TRBJ2-7
CDR3: ASSPSRGEGEKLF; V: TRBV3-1/TRBV3-2; J: TRBJ1-4
CDR3: ATSARLAGSDTQY; V: TRBV15; J: TRBJ2-3
CDR3: ASARKRGAHNEQF; V: TRBV6-5; J: TRBJ2-1
CDR3: ASRIAGGPDTQY; V: TRBV11-2; J: TRBJ2-3